Below are 4 T cell receptor beta chains sequenced from a single sample in a study of low-dose radiotherapy and immunotherapy resistance in tumors (dated by TCRdb to the early 2020s). The time point label corresponds to: after trial treatment. The sample's treatment or condition label is to be understood as: LDRT plus nivolumab, ipilimumab, low-dose cyclophosphamide and aspirin (RACIN trial). The instrument given in TCRdb is Illumina HiSeq 2500. First-strand cDNA was synthesized using Superscript III and a set of TRAV- and TRBV-specific primers, so that both TCRalpha and TCRbeta chains were covered. A roughly 19-cycle PCR with Phusion amplified the TCRs, pairing a constant-region primer with the adapter that was attached to the V primers. TCRdb took the public reads, trimmed them with fastp at Q25, ran MiXCR for clone calling and kept in-frame beta chains. Each CDR3 protein appears once, grouped with its most common genes and DNA. The sample data list approximately 84,000 distinct CDR3 sequences, and around 17% of these were observed just once. The ten largest make up approximately 1.5% of the sample.

Material: PBMCs, obtained after low-dose radiotherapy plus immunotherapy. Source of these receptors: a male donor with prostate cancer.

In its sample, this clonotype was seen a few times. This chain uses TRBV29-1 with TRBJ1-2, with 8 bases aligning to TRBD1. The CDR3 contains 13 residues. V dropped 5 bases and J dropped 2; count of bases not matched to a gene: 4. CDR1 is SQVTM and CDR2 is ANQGSEA in the germline V gene. CDR3 protein: CSVRTGTNYGYTF. The DNA for the CDR3 is TGCAGCGTTCGGACAGGGACCAACTATGGCTACACCTTC.

The V and J genes are TRBV6-6 and TRBJ2-7; a weak D match, TRBD2 (6 bases). CDR3 length equals 15 residues. Germline CDR1 and CDR2: MNHNY and SVGAGI (reference sequence). V lost 10 bases to trimming and J lost 4 bases, with 23 bases between them. The chain's CDR3 is CANISGGTGWYEQYF. In nucleotides, the CDR3 is TGTGCCAACATCAGTGGGGGGACCGGCTGGTACGAGCAGTACTTC.

This clonotype was observed a handful of times. A far larger clone is one base from this, pointing to a likely read error. V is TRBV7-6 and J is TRBJ2-6; maybe TRBD1 (6 bases). Germline CDR1 reads SGHVS; CDR2 reads FNYEAQ. This CDR3 comprises 20 residues. CDR3 in DNA: TGTGTCAGCAGCATCCGGACAGAGCTTGACCTTCTGGTTCGGGCCAACGTCCTGACTTTC. This encodes CVSSIRTELDLLVRANVLTF.

On this clonotype itself: A far larger clone is just one base off, so this is likely a read error. This rearrangement joins TRBV3-1 to TRBJ2-1; D may be TRBD1 or TRBD2 (5 bases each). The V end lost 4 bases, the J end lost 10 bases, and 20 bases lay between the germline ends. Germline loops: CDR1 LGHDT, CDR2 YNNKEL (reference sequence). The CDR3 is made up of 15 amino acids. The chain's CDR3 is CASSRGSMGNYEQFF. CDR3 DNA sequence: TGTGCCAGCAGCCGGGGGTCAATGGGCAACTACGAGCAGTTCTTC.